One and the same sample provided the 13 T cell receptor beta chains below, sequenced in a study of cytomegalovirus exposure and HLA in healthy donors. Method: immunoSEQ multiplex PCR; TCRdb's copy keeps in-frame clones and lacks some. The top ten clones hold approximately 2.6% of a sample with 150,000 to 200,000 clones, about nine tenths of them seen once. The sample taken for sequencing was PBMCs. The source is a man aged 18 to 35 in good health and CMV-seropositive.

V is TRBV2 and J is TRBJ2-5, with 11 bases aligning to TRBD1. Germline V gene lookup returns CDR1 SNHLY and CDR2 FYNNEI. The V gene end was trimmed by 6 bases and the J gene end by 5 bases; junction bases not matched to a gene: 8. The CDR3 contains 15 residues. Here the CDR3 DNA reads TGTGCCAGCAGGATGGGGACAGGGGGACGGGAGACCCAGTACTTC. Translating it yields CASRMGTGGRETQYF.

Here the CDR3 reads CASSLGIGRDAIYEQYF. The CDR3 DNA sequence: TGTGCCAGCAGCTTAGGGATCGGGCGGGACGCGATCTACGAGCAGTACTTC. J is TRBJ2-7 and V is TRBV7-2, with D possibly matching TRBD2 (6 bases). The germline V and J ends were trimmed by 1 base and 3 bases, with 19 bases remaining between them. The CDR3 loop spans 17 amino acids. The germline V gene has CDR1 SGHTA and CDR2 FQGNSA.

V gene TRBV5-6 combines with J gene TRBJ1-1; the D is unclear. V was shortened by 6 bases and J by 3 bases, with 15 bases between the two germline ends. Germline CDR1 SGHDT, CDR2 YYEEEE. The CDR3 consists of 14 residues. The CDR3 coding sequence is TGTGCCAGCACCCCGGCCCAAGCGTACACTGAAGCTTTCTTT. Protein product: CASTPAQAYTEAFF.

The J gene is TRBJ2-1, the V gene TRBV7-9, with D hard to call. Germline loops: CDR1 SEHNR, CDR2 FQNEAQ (reference sequence). Between the trimmed V and J ends, which lost 2 bases and 6 bases, there was a span of 8 bases. CDR3 length equals 13 residues. CDR3 in amino acids: CASSLMRINEQFF. The CDR3 region has the DNA TGTGCCAGCAGCTTAATGCGTATCAATGAGCAGTTCTTC.

The chain joins TRBV6-1 to TRBJ2-5, with D tentatively TRBD1 (5 bases). V was trimmed by 0 bases and J by 1 base, leaving 12 bases between them. Germline V gives CDR1 MNHNS, CDR2 SASEGT. The CDR3 loop spans 16 amino acids. CDR3 region: CASSEAYPRAQETQYF. Here the CDR3 DNA reads TGTGCCAGCAGTGAAGCTTATCCCAGGGCCCAAGAGACCCAGTACTTC.

Here the CDR3 reads CASSATGGSTEAFF. In nucleotides, the CDR3 is TGTGCCAGTAGTGCCACGGGGGGAAGTACTGAAGCTTTCTTT. V gene TRBV19 combines with J gene TRBJ1-1, with D perhaps matching TRBD1 (5 bases). Germline V gene lookup returns CDR1 LNHDA and CDR2 SQIVND (reference sequence). The CDR3 consists of 14 residues. Trimming shortened V by 5 bases and J by 5 bases, and 15 bases separated the two germline ends.

V is TRBV2 and J is TRBJ1-4; D ambiguous. CDR1 SNHLY and CDR2 FYNNEI come from the germline V gene. Trimming stripped 6 bases from V and 0 bases from J, with 8 bases between. The CDR3 contains 14 residues. CDR3 sequence: CASRHAATNEKLFF. Here the CDR3 DNA reads TGTGCCAGCAGGCATGCAGCAACTAATGAAAAACTGTTTTTT.

The chain uses TRBV30 and TRBJ1-6; D uncertain. This CDR3 has 12 residues. V gave up 4 bases and J gave up 2 bases, with 3 bases separating them. The germline V gene has CDR1 GTSNPN and CDR2 SVGIG (reference sequence). CDR3 sequence (DNA): TGTGCCTGGACCACCTATAATTCACCCCTCCACTTT. Translated: CAWTTYNSPLHF. The full variable domain, its missing parts supplied by reference TRBV30 and TRBJ1-6, is SQTIHQWPATLVQPVGSPLSLECTVEGTSNPNLYWYRQAAGRGLQLLFYSVGIGQISSEVPQNLSASRPQDRQFILSSKKLLLSDSGFYLCAWTTYNSPLHFGNGTRLTVT.

The genes are TRBV11-2 and TRBJ1-2; D is undetermined. Per germline, CDR1 SGHAT and CDR2 FQNNGV. The CDR3 is 16 amino acids. V was shortened by 1 base and J by 4 bases, with 16 bases between the two germline ends. The CDR3 DNA sequence: TGTGCCAGCAGCTTAGTATACTATCGGATTCCCTATGGCTACACCTTC. It is translated as CASSLVYYRIPYGYTF.

J is TRBJ2-1 and V is TRBV10-3, with 9 bases lining up with TRBD2. Germline V CDR1 and CDR2: ENHRY, SYGVKD. CDR3 length: 15 residues. Unmatched junction bases numbered 8, after V lost 7 bases and J lost 4 bases. Written as DNA, the CDR3 is TGTGCCATCAAGACCGGGGCGGGGGGGTACAATGAGCAGTTCTTC. Its protein is CAIKTGAGGYNEQFF.

CDR3 nucleotides: TGCGCCAGCAGCCAAGCCGTGGGACAGGGAACAGGAGAGCAGTACTTC. It translates to CASSQAVGQGTGEQYF. The chain links TRBV4-3 to TRBJ2-7, with 9 bases matching TRBD1. This CDR3 has 16 amino acids. Losses at the gene ends were 1 base for V and 7 bases for J; bases not matched to a gene: 11. Germline assignment: CDR1 LGHNA and CDR2 YSLEER.

The chain joins TRBV5-4 to TRBJ1-1, with unresolved D. Trimming pared 5 bases from V and 1 base from J, leaving 9 bases between. From germline, CDR1 is SGHNT and CDR2 YYREEE (reference sequence). CDR3 length: 13 residues. The CDR3 is CASREFRNTEAFF. The CDR3 DNA reads TGTGCCAGCAGAGAATTTAGGAACACTGAAGCTTTCTTT.

The CDR3 is CASSYGLAGVDEQFF. The DNA of the CDR3 is TGTGCCAGCAGTTACGGGCTAGCGGGAGTAGATGAGCAGTTCTTC. This sequence joins TRBV6-5 and TRBJ2-1; 10 bases agree with TRBD2. The CDR3 runs 15 residues. Losses at the gene ends were 2 bases for V and 8 bases for J; bases not matched to a gene: 6. CDR1 is MNHEY and CDR2 is SVGAGI in the germline V gene.